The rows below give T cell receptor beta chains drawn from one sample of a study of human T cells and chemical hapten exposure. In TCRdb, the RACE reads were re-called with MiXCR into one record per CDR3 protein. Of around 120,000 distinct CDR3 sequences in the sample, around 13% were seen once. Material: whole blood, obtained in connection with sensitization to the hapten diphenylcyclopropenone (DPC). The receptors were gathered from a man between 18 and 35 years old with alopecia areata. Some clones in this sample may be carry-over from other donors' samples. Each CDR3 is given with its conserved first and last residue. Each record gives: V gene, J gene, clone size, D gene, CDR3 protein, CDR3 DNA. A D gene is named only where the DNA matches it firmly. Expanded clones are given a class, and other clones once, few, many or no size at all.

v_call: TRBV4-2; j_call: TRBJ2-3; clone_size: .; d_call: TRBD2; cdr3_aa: CASSQEAPSGGYTDTQYF; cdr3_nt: TGTGCCAGCAGCCAAGAGGCCCCTAGCGGGGGCTACACAGATACGCAGTATTTT
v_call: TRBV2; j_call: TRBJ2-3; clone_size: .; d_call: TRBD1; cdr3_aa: CASTGWTGGVDTQYF; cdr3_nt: TGTGCCAGCACCGGTTGGACAGGGGGCGTAGATACGCAGTATTTT
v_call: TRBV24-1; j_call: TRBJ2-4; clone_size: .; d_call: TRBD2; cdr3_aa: CATSDRGLAGNIQYF; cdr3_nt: TGTGCCACCAGTGACCGCGGACTAGCTGGAAACATTCAGTACTTC
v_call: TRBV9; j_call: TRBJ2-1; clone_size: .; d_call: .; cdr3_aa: CASSQWGMDNEQFF; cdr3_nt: TGTGCCAGCAGCCAGTGGGGGATGGACAATGAGCAGTTCTTC
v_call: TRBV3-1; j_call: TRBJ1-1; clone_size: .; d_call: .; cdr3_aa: CASSQNGREEAFF; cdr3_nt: TGTGCCAGCAGCCAAAATGGGAGGGAGGAAGCTTTCTTT
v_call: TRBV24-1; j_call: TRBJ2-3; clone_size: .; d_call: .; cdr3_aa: CATSVRGRSSTDTQYF; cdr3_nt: TGTGCCACCAGTGTCCGGGGTCGATCTAGCACAGATACGCAGTATTTT
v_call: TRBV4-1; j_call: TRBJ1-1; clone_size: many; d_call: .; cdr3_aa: CASSFPGEAFF; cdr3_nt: TGCGCCAGCAGCTTCCCCGGGGAAGCTTTCTTT
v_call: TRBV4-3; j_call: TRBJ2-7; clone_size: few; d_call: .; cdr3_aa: CASSLDISPREQYF; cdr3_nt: TGCGCCAGCAGCCTGGACATTAGCCCACGGGAGCAGTACTTC
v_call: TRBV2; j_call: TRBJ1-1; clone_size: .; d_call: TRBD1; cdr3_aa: CASRKQGPTEAFF; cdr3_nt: TGTGCCAGCAGAAAACAGGGGCCCACTGAAGCTTTCTTT
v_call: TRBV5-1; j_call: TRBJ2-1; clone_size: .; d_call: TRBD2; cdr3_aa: CASSLTPGLDNEQFF; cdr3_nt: TGCGCCAGCAGCCTTACTCCGGGACTAGACAATGAGCAGTTCTTC
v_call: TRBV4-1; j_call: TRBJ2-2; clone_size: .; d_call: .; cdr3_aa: CASSQVQGLGELFF; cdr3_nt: TGCGCCAGCAGCCAAGTTCAGGGGCTCGGGGAGCTGTTTTTT
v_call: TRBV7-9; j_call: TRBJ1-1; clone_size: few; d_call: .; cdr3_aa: CASSLDGKNTEAFF; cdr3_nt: TGTGCCAGCAGCTTAGATGGGAAGAACACTGAAGCTTTCTTT
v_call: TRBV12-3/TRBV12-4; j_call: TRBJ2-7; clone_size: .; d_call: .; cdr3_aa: CASSPLDRNYEQYF; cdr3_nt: TGTGCCAGCAGTCCCCTCGACAGGAACTACGAGCAGTACTTC
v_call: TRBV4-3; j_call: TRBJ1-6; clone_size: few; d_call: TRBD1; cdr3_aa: CASSQAGTAGPPLHF; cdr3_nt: TGCGCCAGCAGCCAAGCAGGGACAGCCGGCCCACCCCTCCACTTT
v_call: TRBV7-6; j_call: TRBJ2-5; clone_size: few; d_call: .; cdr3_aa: CASSPYGTIGETQYF; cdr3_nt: TGTGCCAGCAGCCCATACGGTACAATCGGAGAGACCCAGTACTTC